These 4 T cell receptor beta chains were all obtained from the same sample, sequenced in a study of cytomegalovirus exposure and HLA in healthy donors (dated by TCRdb to the late 2010s). The protocol used for the library was the immunoSEQ multiplex PCR assay. In TCRdb, the immuneACCESS table is reduced to in-frame sequences with V and J assigned. These tables do not hold every clone; where another copy was compared, an unresolved V gene accounts for under half, and the others remain unexplained. The sample table lists 300,000 to 400,000 clones, roughly 87% of them with a count of one. The ten largest make up around 0.96% of the sample. Sequenced material: PBMCs. These receptors were taken from a young man in good health and CMV-seronegative.

This clone has a single count. The chain is built from TRBV2 and TRBJ2-5, with D possibly TRBD1 on 5 matching bases. CDR3 length: 15 residues. The V end was cut by 5 bases, the J end by 2 bases, with 15 bases between. CDR1 SNHLY and CDR2 FYNNEI come from the germline V gene. The CDR3 DNA is TGTGCCAGCAGTTCGCTGGACACTTATCAAGAGACCCAGTACTTC. Its protein is CASSSLDTYQETQYF.

The chain combines TRBV15 with TRBJ2-1, with D unclear. V was clipped by 1 base and J by 0 bases, with 7 bases between them. This CDR3 is 15 amino acids long. CDR1 is LNHNV, CDR2 YYDKDF, per germline (reference sequence). CDR3 amino acids: CATSRAWSSYNEQFF. The CDR3 nucleotides read TGTGCCACCAGCAGAGCGTGGAGCTCCTACAATGAGCAGTTCTTC. Filled out from reference TRBV15 and TRBJ2-1, the complete variable domain reads DAMVIQNPRYQVTQFGKPVTLSCSQTLNHNVMYWYQQKSSQAPKLLFHYYDKDFNNEADTPDNFQSRRPNTSFCFLDIRSPGLGDTAMYLCATSRAWSSYNEQFFGPGTRLTVL.

This rearrangement joins TRBV14 to TRBJ1-2, with TRBD1 as a possible D gene (5 bases). This CDR3 spans 15 amino acids. Germline values: CDR1 SGHDN, CDR2 FVKESK. The ends were cut back, 0 bases at V and 4 bases at J, with 12 bases in the middle. In DNA, the CDR3 is TGTGCCAGCAGCCAAGATTGGGGCCGGGCCTATGGCTACACCTTC. Amino acids: CASSQDWGRAYGYTF.

The chain carries TRBV6-1 and TRBJ2-3; tentatively, D is TRBD2 (5 bases). The CDR3 has 14 residues. Trimming took off 6 bases at V and 3 bases at J, with 13 bases between the two ends. Per germline, CDR1 MNHNS and CDR2 SASEGT. CDR3 residues: CASSLIRGTDTQYF. The CDR3 DNA reads TGTGCCAGCAGCCTAATCCGGGGAACAGATACGCAGTATTTT.